Below, 32 T cell receptor beta chains from the same sample are listed, as sequenced in a study of neurological immune-mediated disorders. Each CDR3 protein is one row after TCRdb ran MiXCR on the 5' RACE reads. The repertoire holds 50,000 or so distinct CDR3 sequences, 10% seen once, with 20% to 25% in the top ten. Sequencing input: PBMCs. The origin of the receptors is a woman between 40 and 55 years old with HTLV-1-associated myelopathy (HAM/TSP).

The chain carries TRBV11-3 and TRBJ2-2; the D gene is possibly TRBD1 (6 bases). Germline CDR1 reads SGHNT; CDR2 reads YENEEA. CDR3 length equals 14 residues. V was shortened by 3 bases and J by 4 bases, with 9 bases between the two germline ends. The CDR3 DNA reads TGTGCCAGCAGCTTTCAGGGGTCCACCGGGGAGCTGTTTTTT. It is translated as CASSFQGSTGELFF.

This clonotype occurred many times. The V gene is TRBV4-3, the J gene TRBJ2-7; D not certain. The CDR3 has 10 amino acids. V was pared by 8 bases and J by 4 bases, with 6 bases between. In germline, CDR1 is LGHNA, CDR2 YSLEER. The CDR3 spells CASQMYEQYF. As DNA, the CDR3 is TGCGCCAGCCAAATGTACGAGCAGTACTTC.

This clonotype was recorded many times. The chain joins TRBV20-1 to TRBJ1-2; no reliable D call. V lost 3 bases and J lost 6, with 11 bases in between. The CDR3 length is 12 residues. Looked up from germline, CDR1 is DFQATT and CDR2 is SNEGSKA (reference sequence). CDR3 sequence reads: CSASPGRDGYTF. The CDR3 nucleotides read TGCAGTGCTAGCCCGGGGAGGGATGGCTACACCTTC.

This clonotype has more than one count but fewer than ten. The CDR3 sequence is CASSESGLGQPQHF. CDR3 bases: TGCGCCAGCAGTGAGTCGGGGTTGGGTCAGCCCCAGCATTTT. V is TRBV10-1 and J is TRBJ1-5; D call uncertain. Trimming took off 0 bases at V and 6 bases at J, with 9 bases between the two ends. The CDR3 spans 14 residues. CDR1 and CDR2 from the germline V gene are WNHNN and SYGVQD (reference sequence).

This clonotype came up many times. The rearrangement joins TRBV4-3 to TRBJ1-2; TRBD1 aligns across 7 bases. J lost 0 bases, V lost 3 bases, and 7 bases had no gene match. Germline loops: CDR1 LGHNA, CDR2 YSLEER. The CDR3 has 16 residues. DNA for the CDR3: TGCGCCAGCAGCCACCGGACAGGTGGTTCTAACTATGGCTACACCTTC. Residues: CASSHRTGGSNYGYTF.

This clonotype was recorded many times. The V call is TRBV4-3, the J call TRBJ1-2; unclear D gene. Trimming pared 4 bases from V and 2 bases from J, leaving 8 bases between. Per the germline V gene, CDR1 is LGHNA and CDR2 is YSLEER. The length of the CDR3 is 13 residues. CDR3 DNA: TGCGCCAGCAGCCCCCAACTAAACTATGGCTACACCTTC. Its protein is CASSPQLNYGYTF.

This clonotype was seen at least ten times. V is TRBV10-3 and J is TRBJ1-1; a possible D gene is TRBD1 (6 bases). CDR1 is ENHRY and CDR2 is SYGVKD in the germline V gene. This CDR3 is 14 amino acids long. V was clipped by 8 bases and J by 4 bases, with 17 bases between them. The CDR3, as DNA: TGTGCCATCGCGGCAGGGGAGGGGGGCACTGAAGCTTTCTTT. This gives the protein CAIAAGEGGTEAFF.

There are many counts of this clonotype. This sequence joins TRBV12-3 or TRBV12-4 and TRBJ1-1, with a possible D match to TRBD1 (6 bases). V was clipped by 3 bases and J by 6 bases, with 8 bases between them. The CDR3 consists of 12 residues. The CDR3 DNA reads as TGTGCCAGCAGTTTTGGGGGCGCTGAAGCTTTCTTT. Its translation is CASSFGGAEAFF.

This clonotype was found many times. V and J are TRBV5-5 and TRBJ2-3, with D perhaps being TRBD1 or TRBD2 (5 bases each). Germline values: CDR1 SGHKS, CDR2 YYEKEE (reference sequence). With 4 bases removed from V and 4 bases from J, the gap between germline ends came to 13 bases. CDR3 size: 14 residues. CDR3 sequence reads: CASSRGRVSDTQYF. The CDR3 bases are TGTGCCAGCAGCCGGGGCAGGGTATCAGATACGCAGTATTTT.

This clonotype was detected many times. Written as DNA, the CDR3 is TGTGCCAGTAGCATATACCTCTCTGGGGCCAACGTCCTGACTTTC. It translates to CASSIYLSGANVLTF. This chain uses TRBV19 with TRBJ2-6; D is uncertain. Trimming removed 6 bases at V and 0 bases at J, with 9 bases between. The CDR3 is 15 residues long. Germline CDR1 is LNHDA and CDR2 is SQIVND (reference sequence).

This clonotype came up many times. The rearrangement links TRBV2 to TRBJ2-4, with a possible D match to TRBD2 (7 bases). The germline V gene encodes CDR1 SNHLY and CDR2 FYNNEI. V lost 6 bases, J lost 6 bases, and 18 bases lay in between. This CDR3 has 15 residues. The CDR3 DNA reads as TGTGCCAGCAGGGGAGAGAGGGGGGGCCCAAACATTCAGTACTTC. Translation: CASRGERGGPNIQYF.

In this sample, this clonotype turned up many times. V and J are TRBV12-3 or TRBV12-4 and TRBJ2-7, with 14 bases that match TRBD2. The CDR3 runs to 19 residues. The V segment lost 5 bases and the J segment 0 bases; nucleotides outside the gene matches: 12. CDR3 in DNA: TGTGCCAGCAGTCAACGACTAGCGGGGGGGAATTACATCTCCTACGAGCAGTACTTC. This sequence encodes CASSQRLAGGNYISYEQYF.

Within the sample, this clonotype is medium-sized. The chain carries TRBV4-3 and TRBJ2-2; possibly TRBD1 for D (5 bases). Germline V gene lookup returns CDR1 LGHNA and CDR2 YSLEER. V was cut by 4 bases and J by 3 bases, with 6 bases left in between. The CDR3 runs 13 residues. DNA for the CDR3: TGCGCCAGCAGCCCAGGGTACACCGGGGAGCTGTTTTTT. Translating it yields CASSPGYTGELFF.

The CDR3 nucleotides read TGCAGCGCCGCCGGCCAGGGGCGAGAAAAACTGTTTTTT. As protein: CSAAGQGREKLFF. The chain links TRBV29-1 to TRBJ1-4; TRBD1 might be the D (6 bases). Trimming removed 7 bases from V and 8 bases from J, with 17 bases in between. Germline CDR1 is SQVTM and CDR2 is ANQGSEA. This CDR3 contains 13 residues.

The table lists this clonotype with many counts. The chain employs TRBV4-3 and TRBJ2-2; 9 bases align to TRBD1. Looked up from germline, CDR1 is LGHNA and CDR2 is YSLEER. After removal of 0 bases from V and 4 bases from J, the junction contained 3 bases not matched to a gene. CDR3 length: 16 amino acids. The CDR3 DNA follows: TGCGCCAGCAGCCAAGAGACAGGGGGGAGCACCGGGGAGCTGTTTTTT. This sequence encodes CASSQETGGSTGELFF.

This clonotype has at least ten counts. This chain joins TRBV20-1 and TRBJ2-3; no definite D call. The germline V gene has CDR1 DFQATT and CDR2 SNEGSKA (reference sequence). V gave up 3 bases and J gave up 2 bases, with 15 bases separating them. CDR3 size: 15 residues. Here the CDR3 reads CSASSISRFTDTQYF. The CDR3 DNA reads TGCAGTGCTAGTTCGATCTCTAGATTCACAGATACGCAGTATTTT.

This clonotype was recorded many times. This sequence joins TRBV12-3 or TRBV12-4 and TRBJ2-3; D call uncertain. The CDR3 has 14 residues. V was shortened by 6 bases and J by 2 bases, with 12 bases between the two germline ends. CDR3 region: CASRELGNTDTQYF. CDR3 in DNA: TGTGCCAGCAGGGAACTCGGAAACACAGATACGCAGTATTTT.

This clonotype has at least ten counts. J is TRBJ1-2 and V is TRBV7-8; maybe TRBD1 (6 bases). Germline assignment: CDR1 SGHVS and CDR2 FQNEAQ. V was pared by 1 base and J by 6 bases, with 9 bases between. The CDR3 contains 13 residues. CDR3 residues: CASSLVRGDGYTF. In DNA, the CDR3 is TGTGCCAGCAGCTTAGTCAGGGGCGATGGCTACACCTTC.

This clonotype was counted many times. V usage is TRBV6-2 or TRBV6-3 and J usage is TRBJ2-3; no definite D call. The CDR3 length is 11 residues. V was trimmed by 5 bases and J by 5 bases, leaving 5 bases between them. Per germline, CDR1 MNHEY and CDR2 SVGEGT. CDR3 DNA: TGTGCCAGCAGTCGCAGAGATACGCAGTATTTT. It specifies CASSRRDTQYF.

This clonotype was seen repeatedly, ten times or more. The chain combines TRBV5-5 with TRBJ1-5; D gene ambiguous. The V gene's germline CDR1 is SGHKS and CDR2 YYEKEE (reference sequence). Trimming left V 0 bases short and J 2 bases short, with 9 bases between. The CDR3 runs to 15 residues. The CDR3 coding sequence is TGTGCCAGCAGCTTGGAGGTTGACGGCAATCAGCCCCAGCATTTT. Translated, it gives CASSLEVDGNQPQHF.

This clonotype has ten or more counts. Since no conserved phenylalanine or tryptophan closes the CDR3, a read error is the likely cause. The DNA is left out, because the CDR3 cannot be placed on it with certainty; the CDR3 is given as TCRdb lists it. The V gene is TRBV21-1, the J gene TRBJ1-2. TRBV21-1 is a pseudogene. The CDR3 is 8 residues long, counting both termini. CDR3 loop: CASRQSTR.

At least ten counts were recorded for this clonotype. The gene calls are TRBV6-6 and TRBJ2-3, with a weak D call TRBD1 (5 bases). The V gene's germline CDR1 is MNHNY and CDR2 SVGAGI (reference sequence). This CDR3 has 15 residues. Trimming shortened V by 4 bases and J by 0 bases, and 11 bases separated the two germline ends. CDR3 nucleotides: TGTGCCAGCAGTTCTCAGGGTGCTAGCACAGATACGCAGTATTTT. Its protein is CASSSQGASTDTQYF.

This clonotype was observed many times. V usage is TRBV7-6 and J usage is TRBJ1-4; possibly TRBD1 for D (5 bases). V gave up 4 bases and J gave up 4 bases, with 13 bases separating them. CDR1 is SGHVS and CDR2 is FNYEAQ in the germline V gene. This CDR3 comprises 15 residues. CDR3 bases: TGTGCCAGCAGCTCGTCGTCGGGGGGTAATGAAAAACTGTTTTTT. Translated, it gives CASSSSSGGNEKLFF. The entire variable domain, with the rest obtained from reference TRBV7-6 and TRBJ1-4, is as follows: GAGVSQSPRYKVTKRGQDVALRCDPISGHVSLYWYRQALGQGPEFLTYFNYEAQQDKSGLPNDRFSAERPEGSISTLTIQRTEQRDSAMYRCASSSSSGGNEKLFFGSGTQLSVL.

This clonotype has ten or more counts. V gene TRBV5-1 combines with J gene TRBJ1-1; 7 bases map to TRBD1. CDR3 length: 16 amino acids. CDR1 and CDR2 from the germline V gene are SGHRS and YFSETQ. The V gene end was trimmed by 4 bases and the J gene end by 1 base; junction bases not matched to a gene: 10. The CDR3 nucleotides read TGCGCCAGCAGCCGATTCGGGTGGGACAGGAACACTGAAGCTTTCTTT. Protein sequence: CASSRFGWDRNTEAFF.

This clonotype was detected ten times or more. The rearrangement joins TRBV5-1 to TRBJ1-1; D remains ambiguous. Trimming took 3 bases from V and 3 from J, leaving 12 bases between them. The CDR3 is 14 amino acids. Germline CDR1 is SGHRS and CDR2 is YFSETQ. CDR3: CASSSLRRDTEAFF. For the CDR3, the DNA is TGCGCCAGCAGCTCGCTGAGGAGGGACACTGAAGCTTTCTTT.

This chain links TRBV5-1 with TRBJ1-4; possible D gene TRBD1, 5 bases. The CDR3 runs 14 residues. Trimming took 0 bases from V and 8 from J, leaving 11 bases between them. CDR1 and CDR2 (germline): SGHRS, YFSETQ. CDR3 loop: CASSLEGREEKLFF. The CDR3 DNA sequence: TGCGCCAGCAGCTTGGAGGGGCGAGAGGAAAAACTGTTTTTT.

This clonotype has at least ten counts. The gene calls are TRBV6-5 and TRBJ1-1; D remains ambiguous. CDR1 is MNHEY and CDR2 is SVGAGI in the germline V gene. Trimming removed 0 bases at V and 7 bases at J, with 12 bases between. The CDR3 is made up of 14 amino acids. The CDR3 here is CASSYSNSVGEAFF. The CDR3 nucleotides read TGTGCCAGCAGTTACTCGAATTCAGTCGGTGAAGCTTTCTTT.

The table lists this clonotype with many counts. The chain couples TRBV4-1 to TRBJ1-2; D may be TRBD1 (5 bases). This CDR3 has 16 amino acids. From germline, CDR1 is MGHRA and CDR2 YSYEKL. Deletions cut 6 bases from V and 0 bases from J, with 17 bases between. Written as DNA, the CDR3 is TGCGCCAGCAGAGATGTGGGGCAACTACCTAACTATGGCTACACCTTC. Its protein is CASRDVGQLPNYGYTF.

This clonotype was seen ten or more times. This chain joins TRBV6-5 and TRBJ1-4; 7 bases are a match to TRBD1. Per the germline V gene, CDR1 is MNHEY and CDR2 is SVGAGI. The V gene end was trimmed by 0 bases and the J gene end by 6 bases; junction bases not matched to a gene: 7. This CDR3 contains 16 residues. In DNA, the CDR3 is TGTGCCAGCAGTTACTCAGCAACCGGGACAGATGAAAAACTGTTTTTT. Protein: CASSYSATGTDEKLFF.

Many counts were recorded for this clonotype. This sequence joins TRBV11-2 and TRBJ2-7; TRBD1 might be the D (6 bases). V was pared by 6 bases and J by 0 bases, with 12 bases between. This CDR3 region has 14 residues. CDR1 is SGHAT, CDR2 FQNNGV, per germline. CDR3 in amino acids: CASRRPGASYEQYF. The DNA of the CDR3 is TGTGCCAGCAGGCGACCAGGGGCCTCCTACGAGCAGTACTTC.

This clonotype was seen ten or more times. The genes are TRBV20-1 and TRBJ1-1; D is perhaps TRBD1 (5 bases). CDR1 is DFQATT and CDR2 is SNEGSKA in the germline V gene (reference sequence). The CDR3 totals 14 residues. Trimming removed 1 base at V and 3 bases at J, with 12 bases between. The DNA for the CDR3 is TGCAGTGCTAGAGCTGCAGGGCTCGACACTGAAGCTTTCTTT. Its translation is CSARAAGLDTEAFF.

This clonotype came up many times. The genes are TRBV4-3 and TRBJ1-4; D is uncertain. This CDR3 has 12 amino acids. Germline assignment: CDR1 LGHNA and CDR2 YSLEER. The V gene lost 1 base and the J gene lost 10 bases, with 7 bases spanning the gap. DNA of the CDR3: TGCGCCAGCAGCCAAGGGCCGGGAAAACTGTTTTTT. This codes for CASSQGPGKLFF.